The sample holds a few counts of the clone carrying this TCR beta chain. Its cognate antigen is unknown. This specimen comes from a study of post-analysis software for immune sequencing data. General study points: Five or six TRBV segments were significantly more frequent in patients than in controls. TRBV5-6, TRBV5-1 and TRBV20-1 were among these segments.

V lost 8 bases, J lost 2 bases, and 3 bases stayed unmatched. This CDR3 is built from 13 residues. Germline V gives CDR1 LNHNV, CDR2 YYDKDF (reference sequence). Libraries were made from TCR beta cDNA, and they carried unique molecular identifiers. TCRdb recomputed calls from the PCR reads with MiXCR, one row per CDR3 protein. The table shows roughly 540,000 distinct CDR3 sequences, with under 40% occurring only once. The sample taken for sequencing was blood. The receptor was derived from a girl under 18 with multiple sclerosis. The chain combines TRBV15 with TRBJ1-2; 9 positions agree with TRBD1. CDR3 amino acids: CATGTGSNYGYTF. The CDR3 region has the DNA TGTGCCACCGGGACAGGGAGCAACTATGGCTACACCTTC.